This is a list of T cell receptor beta chains from one sample in a study of blood T cell repertoires in COVID-19. Sequencing used immunoSEQ multiplex PCR; TCRdb keeps in-frame clones, though not all of them. The sample gives some 300,000 clones, about 88% of which show up once; approximately 9.8% is in the top ten. Sequencing input: PBMCs or T cells enriched from blood (not recorded which). These receptors originate from a woman aged 40-49 years who had recovered from COVID-19. Each CDR3 is given with its conserved first and last residue. Fields, in order: clone size, D gene, V gene, J gene, CDR3 protein, CDR3 DNA. The D gene is left open where the match is weak. A row's size may be missing; if present it is once, few, many or a size class.

>-|TRBD2|TRBV7-9|TRBJ2-3
CASSDLLTSGKYTDTQYF
TGTGCCAGCAGCGACCTCCTGACTAGCGGGAAGTACACAGATACGCAGTATTTT
>-|TRBD2|TRBV7-3|TRBJ2-3
CASRLSGGDTQYF
TGTGCCAGCAGACTTAGCGGGGGCGATACGCAGTATTTT
>-|-|TRBV11-2|TRBJ2-4
CASSSGRVAKNIQYF
TGTGCCAGCAGCTCTGGGCGGGTAGCCAAAAACATTCAGTACTTC
>-|-|TRBV28|TRBJ1-1
CASLVGGTEAFF
TGTGCCAGCCTGGTGGGAGGGACTGAAGCTTTCTTT
>-|-|TRBV21-1|TRBJ2-7
CASAPHSLASGTYEQYF
TGTGCCAGCGCCCCCCACTCGCTTGCTAGCGGGACCTACGAGCAGTACTTC
>-|-|TRBV9|TRBJ1-4
CASSVEVGAERGKLFF
TGTGCCAGCAGCGTAGAGGTGGGGGCGGAACGAGGAAAACTGTTTTTT
>-|-|TRBV19|TRBJ1-2
CASSSGTFTGGYTF
TGTGCCAGTAGTTCCGGGACTTTTACGGGAGGCTACACCTTC
>-|TRBD1|TRBV9|TRBJ1-5
CASSVGGQANQPQHF
TGTGCCAGCAGCGTAGGGGGACAGGCCAATCAGCCCCAGCATTTT
>-|-|TRBV3-1/TRBV3-2|TRBJ2-1
CASSPLRDAYNEQFF
TGTGCCAGCAGCCCCCTGAGGGATGCCTACAATGAGCAGTTCTTC
>-|-|TRBV5-4|TRBJ2-7
CASSLEGLDEQYF
TGTGCCAGCAGCTTGGAGGGACTGGACGAGCAGTACTTC
>once|-|TRBV4-3|TRBJ2-7
CASSQLLGGGTSYEQYF
TGCGCCAGCAGCCAACTGTTAGGGGGGGGGACTTCCTACGAGCAGTACTTC
>-|-|TRBV4-1|TRBJ1-5
CASSQEAGRSNQPQHF
TGCGCCAGCAGCCAAGAAGCGGGCCGCTCCAATCAGCCCCAGCATTTT
>-|-|TRBV5-8|TRBJ2-7
CASSPLTAYEQYF
TGTGCCAGCAGCCCCCTGACTGCCTACGAGCAGTACTTC
>-|-|TRBV28|TRBJ1-1
CASSASGADSTEAFF
TGTGCCAGCAGTGCGTCAGGGGCTGATAGCACTGAAGCTTTCTTT
>-|-|TRBV7-2|TRBJ1-5
CASSFNQGSNQPQHF
TGTGCCAGCAGCTTCAATCAGGGAAGCAATCAGCCCCAGCATTTT
>-|-|TRBV30|TRBJ2-2
CAWGGTSPGATGELFF
TGTGCCTGGGGGGGTACGTCCCCAGGGGCCACCGGGGAGCTGTTTTTT
>-|-|TRBV30|TRBJ1-2
CAWRYKGVNYGYTF
TGTGCCTGGAGGTACAAGGGAGTTAACTATGGCTACACCTTC
>-|TRBD2|TRBV3-1/TRBV3-2|TRBJ2-3
CASSEAGTSGTDTQYF
TGTGCCAGCAGCGAAGCCGGGACTAGCGGCACAGATACGCAGTATTTT
>-|TRBD2|TRBV6-2/TRBV6-3|TRBJ2-7
CASSYRGTSVTYEQYF
TGTGCCAGCAGTTACCGAGGGACTAGCGTTACCTACGAGCAGTACTTC
>-|TRBD1|TRBV7-9|TRBJ1-2
CASSLAGQLNYGYTF
TGTGCCAGCAGCTTAGCGGGACAGCTTAACTATGGCTACACCTTC
>-|TRBD1|TRBV27|TRBJ1-2
CASSPRTGLGYTF
TGTGCCAGCAGTCCCAGGACAGGACTTGGCTACACCTTC
>-|-|TRBV5-1|TRBJ1-2
CASSLGTASIYGYTF
TGCGCCAGCAGCTTGGGGACTGCGTCTATCTATGGCTACACCTTC
>-|TRBD2|TRBV7-9|TRBJ2-5
CASSLGLEETQYF
TGTGCCAGCAGCTTGGGACTAGAAGAGACCCAGTACTTC
>-|-|TRBV19|TRBJ2-2
CASSISRNTGELFF
TGTGCCAGTAGTATCTCGCGGAACACCGGGGAGCTGTTTTTT
>-|TRBD1|TRBV11-3|TRBJ2-7
CASSSTGGEQYF
TGTGCCAGCAGCTCGACAGGGGGCGAGCAGTACTTC
>-|-|TRBV5-6|TRBJ1-2
CASSFQGNYGYTF
TGTGCCAGCAGCTTTCAGGGGAACTATGGCTACACCTTC
>-|-|TRBV5-1|TRBJ1-2
CASSPDKNYGYTF
TGCGCCAGCAGCCCCGACAAAAACTATGGCTACACCTTC
>-|-|TRBV19|TRBJ1-4
CASRFTGPTNEKLFF
TGTGCCAGCAGATTCACAGGGCCAACTAATGAAAAACTGTTTTTT
>-|TRBD2|TRBV4-3|TRBJ2-1
CASSSRGGTEQFF
TGCGCCAGCAGCTCCCGGGGGGGGACTGAGCAGTTCTTC